Listed below are T cell receptor beta chains from one sample, sequenced in a study of T-cell reconstitution after alpha-beta-depleted transplantation in children. One entry per CDR3 protein, called by TCRdb with MiXCR from the PCR reads. The data show about 600,000 distinct CDR3 sequences, roughly 13% seen once. The material was PBMCs, mostly from graft donor cells, obtained 360 days after TCRalphabeta/CD19-depleted stem cell transplant. These receptors originate from a male patient aged 10 to 17 who had a stem cell transplant for acute myeloid leukemia, so the T cells may come from the graft donor. Each CDR3 is given with its conserved first and last residue. A D gene is named only where the DNA matches it firmly. Some rows mark clone size as missing; the rest say once, few, many or name a class of expanded clone.

clone size: few
D gene: -
J gene: TRBJ2-7
V gene: TRBV12-3/TRBV12-4
CDR3 protein: CASSLGSTLGEQYF
CDR3 DNA: TGTGCCAGCAGTTTGGGCTCGACCCTCGGCGAGCAGTACTTC

clone size: -
D gene: -
J gene: TRBJ2-1
V gene: TRBV6-5
CDR3 protein: CASSYSSLPTGDEQFF
CDR3 DNA: TGTGCCAGCAGTTACTCCTCCCTGCCGACGGGGGATGAGCAGTTCTTC

clone size: -
D gene: -
J gene: TRBJ1-5
V gene: TRBV30
CDR3 protein: CAWSEGNSNQPQHF
CDR3 DNA: TGTGCCTGGAGTGAAGGCAATAGCAATCAGCCCCAGCATTTT

clone size: -
D gene: -
J gene: TRBJ2-3
V gene: TRBV27
CDR3 protein: CASSPMTFTPDTQYF
CDR3 DNA: TGTGCCAGCAGTCCCATGACCTTTACCCCAGATACGCAGTATTTT

clone size: few
D gene: TRBD2
J gene: TRBJ2-3
V gene: TRBV20-1
CDR3 protein: CSARLGTSGRAKDTQYF
CDR3 DNA: TGCAGTGCTAGATTAGGGACTAGCGGGAGGGCCAAAGATACGCAGTATTTT

clone size: few
D gene: TRBD2
J gene: TRBJ2-3
V gene: TRBV18
CDR3 protein: CASSPGLAAHTDTQYF
CDR3 DNA: TGTGCCAGCTCACCGGGACTAGCGGCCCACACAGATACGCAGTATTTT

clone size: few
D gene: TRBD1
J gene: TRBJ2-5
V gene: TRBV28
CDR3 protein: CASSNRGQETQYF
CDR3 DNA: TGTGCCAGCAGTAACAGGGGGCAGGAGACCCAGTACTTC

clone size: few
D gene: TRBD1
J gene: TRBJ2-1
V gene: TRBV5-4
CDR3 protein: CASSLGVGGPASYNEQFF
CDR3 DNA: TGTGCCAGCAGCTTGGGAGTAGGGGGCCCAGCCTCCTACAATGAGCAGTTCTTC

clone size: -
D gene: TRBD2
J gene: TRBJ2-3
V gene: TRBV4-1
CDR3 protein: CASSQERIRAGAQDTQYF
CDR3 DNA: TGCGCCAGCAGCCAAGAACGGATTCGGGCGGGAGCCCAAGATACGCAGTATTTT

clone size: -
D gene: -
J gene: TRBJ2-2
V gene: TRBV5-5
CDR3 protein: CASSSGTGRGANTGELFF
CDR3 DNA: TGTGCCAGCAGCTCAGGGACAGGGCGGGGGGCGAACACCGGGGAGCTGTTTTTT

clone size: many
D gene: -
J gene: TRBJ2-7
V gene: TRBV20-1
CDR3 protein: CSARDQPNGEQYF
CDR3 DNA: TGCAGTGCTAGAGATCAGCCGAATGGCGAGCAGTACTTC

clone size: few
D gene: -
J gene: TRBJ2-1
V gene: TRBV12-3/TRBV12-4
CDR3 protein: CASSPWGVIEGVNEQFF
CDR3 DNA: TGTGCCAGCAGTCCCTGGGGTGTCATAGAGGGGGTCAATGAGCAGTTCTTC

clone size: -
D gene: TRBD1
J gene: TRBJ2-3
V gene: TRBV7-3
CDR3 protein: CASSLISGQGAYTQYF
CDR3 DNA: TGTGCCAGCAGCTTAATTTCGGGACAGGGGGCATATACGCAGTATTTT

clone size: few
D gene: TRBD1
J gene: TRBJ2-3
V gene: TRBV15
CDR3 protein: CATSIDRVGSDTQYF
CDR3 DNA: TGTGCCACCAGCATAGACAGGGTCGGCTCAGATACGCAGTATTTT

clone size: few
D gene: -
J gene: TRBJ2-4
V gene: TRBV20-1
CDR3 protein: CSGGSGNIQYF
CDR3 DNA: TGCAGTGGGGGCTCCGGAAACATTCAGTACTTC

clone size: -
D gene: TRBD1
J gene: TRBJ1-3
V gene: TRBV29-1
CDR3 protein: CSVEGTGGGSGNTIYF
CDR3 DNA: TGCAGCGTTGAAGGTACAGGGGGCGGCTCTGGAAACACCATATATTTT

clone size: many
D gene: -
J gene: TRBJ2-1
V gene: TRBV4-2
CDR3 protein: CASSQDPTGSSGNEQFF
CDR3 DNA: TGTGCCAGCAGCCAAGATCCCACAGGGAGTTCGGGCAATGAGCAGTTCTTC

clone size: few
D gene: -
J gene: TRBJ1-5
V gene: TRBV12-3/TRBV12-4
CDR3 protein: CASRPGQLNQPQHF
CDR3 DNA: TGTGCCAGCAGACCCGGACAGTTGAATCAGCCCCAGCATTTT

clone size: -
D gene: -
J gene: TRBJ2-3
V gene: TRBV20-1
CDR3 protein: CSASTTSGPTDTQYF
CDR3 DNA: TGCAGTGCTAGCACCACTAGTGGACCCACAGATACGCAGTATTTT

clone size: many
D gene: -
J gene: TRBJ2-2
V gene: TRBV15
CDR3 protein: CATSRGQSNTGELFF
CDR3 DNA: TGTGCCACCAGCAGGGGACAATCGAACACCGGGGAGCTGTTTTTT

clone size: few
D gene: TRBD1
J gene: TRBJ2-5
V gene: TRBV7-6
CDR3 protein: CASSLQTGGTQETQYF
CDR3 DNA: TGTGCCAGCAGCCTCCAGACAGGGGGGACCCAAGAGACCCAGTACTTC

clone size: few
D gene: -
J gene: TRBJ2-1
V gene: TRBV7-3
CDR3 protein: CASSLGSGARQFF
CDR3 DNA: TGTGCCAGCAGCTTGGGTAGCGGAGCTCGGCAGTTCTTC

clone size: many
D gene: -
J gene: TRBJ2-3
V gene: TRBV28
CDR3 protein: CASSFPPSGFTDTQYF
CDR3 DNA: TGTGCCAGCAGTTTCCCACCATCGGGATTCACAGATACGCAGTATTTT

clone size: -
D gene: TRBD2
J gene: TRBJ2-1
V gene: TRBV29-1
CDR3 protein: CSGAAGGVGGEQFF
CDR3 DNA: TGCAGCGGTGCCGCGGGAGGGGTTGGAGGAGAGCAGTTCTTC

clone size: few
D gene: TRBD2
J gene: TRBJ2-1
V gene: TRBV28
CDR3 protein: CASRDREEPTGGDEQFF
CDR3 DNA: TGTGCCAGCAGGGACCGGGAGGAACCTACCGGGGGGGATGAGCAGTTCTTC

clone size: many
D gene: -
J gene: TRBJ1-2
V gene: TRBV18
CDR3 protein: CASSPFRGEDGYTF
CDR3 DNA: TGTGCCAGCTCACCATTTCGGGGGGAGGATGGCTACACCTTC

clone size: many
D gene: TRBD2
J gene: TRBJ2-3
V gene: TRBV12-3/TRBV12-4
CDR3 protein: CASSWTSETDTQYF
CDR3 DNA: TGTGCCAGCAGCTGGACTAGCGAAACGGATACGCAGTATTTT

clone size: many
D gene: TRBD2
J gene: TRBJ2-7
V gene: TRBV9
CDR3 protein: CASSVSLGGDSSGSPYEQYF
CDR3 DNA: TGTGCCAGCAGCGTAAGTCTTGGGGGGGACTCTAGCGGGAGCCCCTACGAGCAGTACTTC

clone size: few
D gene: -
J gene: TRBJ1-3
V gene: TRBV7-3
CDR3 protein: CASSLNAGPGNTIYF
CDR3 DNA: TGTGCCAGCAGCTTAAACGCCGGGCCCGGAAACACCATATATTTT

clone size: few
D gene: -
J gene: TRBJ1-5
V gene: TRBV15
CDR3 protein: CATSRDSGGAGQPQHF
CDR3 DNA: TGTGCCACCAGCAGAGATTCGGGGGGCGCAGGTCAGCCCCAGCATTTT

clone size: -
D gene: TRBD2
J gene: TRBJ2-1
V gene: TRBV10-3
CDR3 protein: CAIRGTSYYNEQFF
CDR3 DNA: TGTGCCATCAGGGGGACTAGTTACTACAATGAGCAGTTCTTC

clone size: many
D gene: -
J gene: TRBJ2-5
V gene: TRBV20-1
CDR3 protein: CSARLLTSPRWTQYF
CDR3 DNA: TGCAGTGCTAGACTTCTAACTAGCCCGAGGTGGACCCAGTACTTC

clone size: -
D gene: TRBD1
J gene: TRBJ2-1
V gene: TRBV7-8
CDR3 protein: CASSLARDRPYNEQFF
CDR3 DNA: TGTGCCAGCAGCTTAGCAAGGGACAGACCCTACAATGAGCAGTTCTTC

clone size: -
D gene: TRBD2
J gene: TRBJ2-7
V gene: TRBV20-1
CDR3 protein: CSARDLSGRQAYEQYF
CDR3 DNA: TGCAGTGCTAGAGATCTCAGCGGGAGGCAGGCCTACGAGCAGTACTTC

clone size: -
D gene: -
J gene: TRBJ1-2
V gene: TRBV20-1
CDR3 protein: CSAIPQQMDGYTF
CDR3 DNA: TGCAGTGCTATCCCTCAGCAAATGGATGGCTACACCTTC

clone size: -
D gene: -
J gene: TRBJ2-2
V gene: TRBV12-3/TRBV12-4
CDR3 protein: CASSLGHDEVTPGELFF
CDR3 DNA: TGTGCCAGCAGTTTAGGCCATGACGAGGTGACGCCCGGGGAGCTGTTTTTT

clone size: few
D gene: -
J gene: TRBJ2-3
V gene: TRBV27
CDR3 protein: CASTLLGFGGTDTQYF
CDR3 DNA: TGTGCCAGCACGCTTCTCGGTTTTGGGGGCACAGATACGCAGTATTTT

clone size: many
D gene: -
J gene: TRBJ2-1
V gene: TRBV28
CDR3 protein: CASSTQLRNEQFF
CDR3 DNA: TGTGCCAGCAGTACACAATTAAGGAATGAGCAGTTCTTC

clone size: many
D gene: TRBD2
J gene: TRBJ2-5
V gene: TRBV29-1
CDR3 protein: CSVEKIAGETQYF
CDR3 DNA: TGCAGCGTTGAAAAAATAGCGGGAGAGACCCAGTACTTC

clone size: -
D gene: TRBD2
J gene: TRBJ2-1
V gene: TRBV7-6
CDR3 protein: CASTGLAGGVDEQFF
CDR3 DNA: TGTGCCAGCACTGGGCTAGCGGGAGGGGTCGATGAGCAGTTCTTC